The 26 T cell receptor beta chains reported below all come from one sample, sequenced in a study of regulatory T cells in long-lasting Graves disease. Time point: newly diagnosed GD, antithyroid drugs for less than 3 months. Scientists built the TCR library using RNA that was extracted from PBMCs. According to the study, TCR beta libraries were built with iRepertoire HTBI primers and CDR3-region Arm-PCR. TCRdb itself ran the multiplex PCR reads through MiXCR, one entry per CDR3 protein. Altogether 400,000 to 450,000 distinct CDR3 sequences are present, around 17% being singletons, with the ten largest covering around 11%. Another study also made use of these data, one on T cells in Graves' hyperthyroidism and ophthalmopathy.

The sequencing here drew on peripheral blood mononuclear cells (PBMCs), taken at new diagnosis, from a patient treated with antithyroid drugs. The source of these receptors is a young woman with Graves disease.

The chain carries TRBV4-1 and TRBJ2-1; TRBD2 matches at 13 bases. The CDR3 extends over 19 amino acids. Germline loops: CDR1 MGHRA, CDR2 YSYEKL. With 2 bases clipped from V and 0 bases from J, the junction kept 7 bases outside the gene matches. CDR3 in amino acids: CASSQLTSGRFSSYNEQFF. The CDR3 bases are TGCGCCAGCAGCCAACTGACTAGCGGGAGGTTTAGCTCCTACAATGAGCAGTTCTTC.

This clonotype was counted at least ten times. The gene calls are TRBV10-3 and TRBJ2-1; 11 bases map to TRBD2. The CDR3 extends over 17 amino acids. Trimming took 3 bases from V and 3 from J; bases not matched to a gene: 7. From germline, CDR1 is ENHRY and CDR2 SYGVKD. CDR3 region: CAISESPGLADYNEQFF. As DNA, the CDR3 is TGTGCCATCAGTGAATCTCCGGGACTAGCGGACTACAATGAGCAGTTCTTC.

This clonotype was found a few times. The rearrangement links TRBV5-1 to TRBJ2-5, with D possibly TRBD2 on 7 matching bases. CDR3 length: 16 amino acids. Germline loops: CDR1 SGHRS, CDR2 YFSETQ. Trimming took 9 bases from V and 5 from J, leaving 26 bases between them. The CDR3 sequence: CATETKTGGSRETQYF. CDR3 DNA sequence: TGCGCCACCGAGACCAAAACGGGGGGCTCCCGGGAGACCCAGTACTTC.

This clonotype was observed at least ten times. The chain combines TRBV28 with TRBJ2-1; 11 bases line up with TRBD2. From germline, CDR1 is MDHEN and CDR2 SYDVKM. Trimming removed 3 bases from V and 8 bases from J; junction bases left unmatched: 3. The CDR3 runs 14 residues. This CDR3 is CASSFGTSGDEQFF. The CDR3 DNA reads TGTGCCAGCAGTTTCGGGACTAGCGGAGATGAGCAGTTCTTC.

This clonotype was picked up many times. J is TRBJ2-1 and V is TRBV7-2, with D uncertain. V gave up 5 bases and J gave up 0 bases, with 11 bases separating them. Germline V CDR1 and CDR2: SGHTA, FQGNSA. The CDR3 is made up of 15 amino acids. CDR3 in DNA: TGTGCCAGCAGCCAATTCGACTTCTCCTACAATGAGCAGTTCTTC. It translates to CASSQFDFSYNEQFF.

This clonotype was counted a single time. This chain links TRBV4-1 with TRBJ2-4, with 8 bases aligning to TRBD1. The V segment lost 2 bases and the J segment 6 bases; nucleotides outside the gene matches: 6. Germline-derived CDR1 and CDR2 are MGHRA and YSYEKL. CDR3 length: 15 residues. The CDR3 nucleotides are TGCGCCAGCAGCCAACGGACAGGGTACGGAAACATTCAGTACTTC. This encodes CASSQRTGYGNIQYF.

This rearrangement joins TRBV20-1 to TRBJ2-1; 9 nucleotides agree with TRBD2. This CDR3 has 19 residues. Germline lookup yields CDR1 DFQATT and CDR2 SNEGSKA (reference sequence). V trimming: 3 bases; J trimming: 4 bases; junction bases outside the gene matches: 19. The CDR3 sequence is CSASRDPAGGSPRYNEQFF. The CDR3 DNA reads TGCAGTGCTAGTAGGGACCCAGCGGGAGGATCCCCTCGTTACAATGAGCAGTTCTTC.

There are many counts of this clonotype. The chain employs TRBV18 and TRBJ1-5, with 8 bases identical to TRBD1. The germline V gene has CDR1 KGHSH and CDR2 LQKENI. Unmatched junction bases numbered 4, after V lost 1 base and J lost 2 bases. The CDR3 is made up of 16 amino acids. The DNA for the CDR3 is TGTGCCAGCTCACCACGGACAGGGCCGGGCAATCAGCCCCAGCATTTT. Its translation is CASSPRTGPGNQPQHF. Looking up the rest from reference TRBV18 and TRBJ1-5 gives the full variable domain: NAGVMQNPRHLVRRRGQEARLRCSPMKGHSHVYWYRQLPEEGLKFMVYLQKENIIDESGMPKERFSAEFPKEGPSILRIQQVVRGDSAAYFCASSPRTGPGNQPQHFGDGTRLSIL.

Ten or more counts support this clonotype. The chain is built from TRBV19 and TRBJ2-7; possibly TRBD1 for D (5 bases). The germline V and J ends were trimmed by 9 bases and 3 bases, with 12 bases remaining between them. This CDR3 has 12 residues. Germline CDR1 reads LNHDA; CDR2 reads SQIVND (reference sequence). CDR3 coding DNA: TGTGCCAGCAGAGACAGAGGCTACGAGCAGTACTTC. This codes for CASRDRGYEQYF.

CDR3 DNA sequence: TGCAGTGCTAGAGCGGCCACTAGCGGGACTGGCGGGGAGCTGTTTTTT. This encodes CSARAATSGTGGELFF. The rearrangement links TRBV20-1 to TRBJ2-2, with 10 bases lining up with TRBD2. Germline V gene lookup returns CDR1 DFQATT and CDR2 SNEGSKA (reference sequence). The trim removed 1 base at V and 7 bases at J, leaving 9 bases unmatched. The CDR3 loop spans 16 amino acids.

Of note for this clonotype: A much larger clone lies one base from this, so it may be a read error. This sequence joins TRBV11-2 and TRBJ2-1; 14 bases line up with TRBD2. The CDR3 extends over 16 amino acids. Looked up from germline, CDR1 is SGHAT and CDR2 is FQNNGV. CDR3 residues: CAGRGEGLAGVNEQFF. The CDR3 coding sequence is TGTGCCGGCAGGGGGGAGGGACTAGCGGGAGTCAATGAGCAGTTCTTC.

This clonotype was seen at least ten times. The V call is TRBV20-1, the J call TRBJ2-3, with TRBD2 matching over 11 bases. Losses at the gene ends were 4 bases for V and 4 bases for J; bases not matched to a gene: 7. The CDR3 runs 15 residues. Germline V gene sequence: CDR1 DFQATT, CDR2 SNEGSKA (reference sequence). CDR3: CSAKASGRFADTQYF. The CDR3 coding sequence is TGCAGTGCTAAGGCTAGCGGGAGGTTCGCAGATACGCAGTATTTT.

Turning to this clonotype: A far larger clone lies a single base away; this is likely a read error. The chain recombines TRBV28 with TRBJ2-5; D is unclear. The J call may be wrong; the DNA end is better matched by TRBJ2-1. The CDR3 has 15 amino acids. The germline CDR1 and CDR2 sequences are MDHEN and SYDVKM. The CDR3 protein is CASSPPGDLSYEQFF. The CDR3, as DNA: TGTGCCAGCAGCCCCCCCGGAGACTTATCCTACGAGCAGTTCTTC.

Notes on this clonotype: A much larger clone is a single base away; this may be a read error. This chain joins TRBV27 and TRBJ2-7, with 12 bases lining up with TRBD2. CDR1 MNHEY and CDR2 SMNVEV come from the germline V gene (reference sequence). This CDR3 comprises 19 residues. This CDR3 is CPSSLDPPGLAGNSYEQYF. The CDR3 DNA reads TGTCCCAGCAGTTTAGACCCCCCAGGACTAGCGGGGAACTCCTACGAGCAGTACTTC.

This clonotype turned up a few times. The chain recombines TRBV7-9 with TRBJ2-3; 8 bases agree with TRBD2. J lost 2 bases, V lost 5 bases, and 9 bases had no gene match. The CDR3 is made up of 16 amino acids. Germline values: CDR1 SEHNR, CDR2 FQNEAQ (reference sequence). Here the CDR3 reads CASSRPTSGVTDTQYF. As DNA, the CDR3 is TGTGCCAGCAGCCGACCCACTAGCGGAGTCACAGATACGCAGTATTTT. Filled out from reference TRBV7-9 and TRBJ2-3, the complete variable domain reads DTGVSQNPRHKITKRGQNVTFRCDPISEHNRLYWYRQTLGQGPEFLTYFQNEAQLEKSRLLSDRFSAERPKGSFSTLEIQRTEQGDSAMYLCASSRPTSGVTDTQYFGPGTRLTVL.

V is TRBV12-3 or TRBV12-4 and J is TRBJ1-2; D is ambiguous. The V end lost 3 bases, the J end lost 1 base, and 9 bases lay between the germline ends. CDR3 length: 14 residues. CDR3 protein: CASSFGRINYGYTF. The CDR3 region has the DNA TGTGCCAGCAGTTTCGGTCGCATTAACTATGGCTACACCTTC.

In its sample, this clonotype was seen many times. This chain links TRBV11-1 with TRBJ2-7; weak D call: TRBD2 (6 bases). V was pared by 5 bases and J by 2 bases, with 13 bases between. Germline CDR1 reads SGHAT; CDR2 reads FQDESV (reference sequence). The length of the CDR3 is 14 residues. Here the CDR3 reads CASSTASEAYEQYF. In DNA form, the CDR3 reads TGTGCCAGCAGCACAGCTAGCGAGGCCTACGAGCAGTACTTC.

This clonotype was seen repeatedly, ten times or more. This rearrangement joins TRBV7-9 to TRBJ2-7; D is unclear. Germline V gives CDR1 SEHNR, CDR2 FQNEAQ (reference sequence). The V and J ends lost 5 bases and 2 bases respectively, with 10 bases between them. The CDR3 has 13 residues. DNA for the CDR3: TGTGCCAGCAGCGTTGGAGAGGCCTACGAGCAGTACTTC. Protein product: CASSVGEAYEQYF.

This chain links TRBV18 with TRBJ2-1; 14 nucleotides line up with TRBD2. After removal of 10 bases from V and 4 bases from J, the junction contained 12 bases not matched to a gene. Germline V lookup: CDR1 KGHSH, CDR2 LQKENI. CDR3 length: 17 residues. The CDR3 DNA reads TGTGCCAACTCCCGGGACGGACTAGCGGGAGGATACAATGAGCAGTTCTTC. Its translation: CANSRDGLAGGYNEQFF.

The rearrangement uses TRBV12-3 or TRBV12-4 and TRBJ1-3; no reliable D call. The CDR3 loop spans 12 amino acids. V shed 6 bases and J shed 8 bases, with 11 bases lying between them. CDR3 coding DNA: TGTGCCAGCAGCTTGAGTTCAGACACCATATATTTT. This codes for CASSLSSDTIYF.

At least ten counts were recorded for this clonotype. The chain employs TRBV7-8 and TRBJ1-6, with D possibly TRBD1 on 6 matching bases. CDR3 length: 15 amino acids. The germline V gene encodes CDR1 SGHVS and CDR2 FQNEAQ. The V gene lost 5 bases and the J gene lost 8 bases, with 16 bases spanning the gap. This CDR3 reads CASSRLVQGHSPLHF. CDR3 nucleotide sequence: TGTGCCAGCAGCCGCCTGGTACAGGGCCATTCACCCCTCCACTTT. The variable domain in full, completed from reference TRBV7-8 and TRBJ1-6, reads GAGVSQSPRYKVAKRGQDVALRCDPISGHVSLFWYQQALGQGPEFLTYFQNEAQLDKSGLPSDRFFAERPEGSVSTLKIQRTQQEDSAVYLCASSRLVQGHSPLHFGNGTRLTVT.

There are many counts of this clonotype. The V and J genes are TRBV7-9 and TRBJ1-2; 9 nucleotides line up with TRBD1. The CDR3 spans 16 residues. The germline CDR1 and CDR2 sequences are SEHNR and FQNEAQ (reference sequence). With V trimmed by 5 bases and J by 2 bases, 9 bases remained unmatched. CDR3 amino acids: CASSTGQGGRNYGYTF. The CDR3 DNA is TGTGCCAGCAGCACGGGACAGGGAGGAAGAAACTATGGCTACACCTTC. Supplemented by reference TRBV7-9 and TRBJ1-2, the full variable domain reads DTGVSQNPRHKITKRGQNVTFRCDPISEHNRLYWYRQTLGQGPEFLTYFQNEAQLEKSRLLSDRFSAERPKGSFSTLEIQRTEQGDSAMYLCASSTGQGGRNYGYTFGSGTRLTVV.

In its sample, this clonotype was seen many times. V gene TRBV28 combines with J gene TRBJ1-1, with D unclear. Trimming removed 6 bases from V and 0 bases from J, with 14 bases in between. Germline CDR1 and CDR2: MDHEN and SYDVKM. The CDR3 is 15 residues long. The CDR3 loop is CASRTQTEMNTEAFF. CDR3 in DNA: TGTGCCAGCAGAACACAAACAGAAATGAACACTGAAGCTTTCTTT. The entire variable domain, with the rest obtained from reference TRBV28 and TRBJ1-1, is as follows: DVKVTQSSRYLVKRTGEKVFLECVQDMDHENMFWYRQDPGLGLRLIYFSYDVKMKEKGDIPEGYSVSREKKERFSLILESASTNQTSMYLCASRTQTEMNTEAFFGQGTRLTVV.

This clonotype was detected ten times or more. This chain uses TRBV12-3 or TRBV12-4 with TRBJ2-1, with D perhaps matching TRBD2 (6 bases). CDR3 size: 15 residues. V was pared by 5 bases and J by 11 bases, with 22 bases between. CDR3 nucleotides: TGTGCCAGCAGTCCCCTTCTTGGTAGCGGACCGAAGCAGTTCTTC. Amino acid sequence: CASSPLLGSGPKQFF.

This clonotype was observed many times. The chain employs TRBV6-2 or TRBV6-3 and TRBJ1-6, with 7 bases aligning to TRBD1. The CDR3 runs 15 residues. Germline CDR1 is MNHEY and CDR2 is SVGEGT. V was clipped by 6 bases and J by 6 bases; unmatched bases: 8. The chain's CDR3 is CASSFPGQRNSPLHF. The CDR3 coding sequence is TGTGCCAGCAGCTTCCCGGGACAGCGTAATTCACCCCTCCACTTT.

At least ten counts were recorded for this clonotype. The chain uses TRBV7-9 and TRBJ2-2, with 7 bases identical to TRBD1. Germline V gives CDR1 SEHNR, CDR2 FQNEAQ (reference sequence). V shed 4 bases and J 0 bases; nucleotides not matched to a gene: 5. There are 16 residues in the CDR3. The DNA for the CDR3 is TGTGCCAGCAGCTCCCACAGGGGATCGAACACCGGGGAGCTGTTTTTT. It is translated as CASSSHRGSNTGELFF.